One sample yielded the 27 T cell receptor beta chains listed below, sequenced in a study of blood T cell repertoires in COVID-19. Produced via immunoSEQ multiplex PCR; TCRdb's table is partial and in-frame only. The sample includes over 250,000 clones, around 90% of them seen just once. The sequencing input was PBMCs or T cells enriched from blood (not recorded which). These receptors were collected from a woman under 40 who had recovered from COVID-19.

The J gene is TRBJ2-2, the V gene TRBV7-9, with TRBD2 identical over 7 bases. The CDR3 contains 15 residues. With V trimmed by 8 bases and J by 4 bases, 10 bases remained unmatched. CDR1 SEHNR and CDR2 FQNEAQ come from the germline V gene (reference sequence). The CDR3, as DNA: TGTGCCAGCTTTGGCGGGAGCGGGTTCACCGGGGAGCTGTTTTTT. It translates to CASFGGSGFTGELFF.

The chain uses TRBV5-1 and TRBJ2-1; D possibly corresponds to TRBD2 (5 bases). This CDR3 comprises 13 residues. The germline V gene has CDR1 SGHRS and CDR2 YFSETQ. The V end lost 2 bases, the J end lost 3 bases, and 6 bases lay between the germline ends. For the CDR3, the DNA is TGCGCCAGCAGCTTAGGGAGCTACAATGAGCAGTTCTTC. Its protein product is CASSLGSYNEQFF. The whole variable domain, remainder taken from reference TRBV5-1 and TRBJ2-1, is KAGVTQTPRYLIKTRGQQVTLSCSPISGHRSVSWYQQTPGQGLQFLFEYFSETQRNKGNFPGRFSGRQFSNSRSEMNVSTLELGDSALYLCASSLGSYNEQFFGPGTRLTVL.

This chain connects TRBV19 to TRBJ2-1; TRBD2 agrees at 10 bases. Germline V gene sequence: CDR1 LNHDA, CDR2 SQIVND (reference sequence). This CDR3 region has 14 residues. V shed 5 bases, J shed 8 bases, and the junction held 6 bases outside the gene matches. CDR3: CASSGSGRTYEQFF. The CDR3 DNA is TGTGCCAGTAGTGGTAGCGGGAGGACCTATGAGCAGTTCTTC.

The chain uses TRBV4-2 and TRBJ2-1, with 8 bases aligning to TRBD2. This CDR3 has 19 residues. With V trimmed by 0 bases and J by 4 bases, 14 bases remained unmatched. Germline loops: CDR1 LGHNA, CDR2 YNFKEQ. The CDR3 loop is CASSQDPREGRFVYNEQFF. The CDR3 bases are TGTGCCAGCAGCCAAGATCCCCGGGAGGGCCGCTTCGTTTACAATGAGCAGTTCTTC.

There are a few counts of this clone. This sequence joins TRBV24-1 and TRBJ1-4; D ambiguous. CDR3 size: 15 residues. Trimming cost V 4 bases and J 3 bases, with 11 bases left between them. Looked up from germline, CDR1 is KGHDR and CDR2 is SFDVKD. The CDR3 DNA follows: TGTGCCACCAGTGACCATGGTTCAGCTAATGAAAAACTGTTTTTT. Translating gives CATSDHGSANEKLFF.

The chain recombines TRBV5-4 with TRBJ2-2; TRBD1 agrees at 11 bases. Trimming at V came to 4 bases and at J to 7 bases, leaving 6 bases not matched to a gene. This CDR3 comprises 15 residues. CDR1 SGHNT and CDR2 YYREEE come from the germline V gene (reference sequence). As DNA, the CDR3 is TGTGCCAGCAGCCGGTCCGGGACAGGGGGCGGGGAGCTGTTTTTT. It codes for CASSRSGTGGGELFF.

About this clone: The same CDR3 can be traced to other DNA sequences in this sample. The rearrangement uses TRBV30 and TRBJ2-7; D is uncertain. CDR3 size: 11 residues. Trimming took off 3 bases at V and 0 bases at J, with 3 bases between the two ends. Looked up from germline, CDR1 is GTSNPN and CDR2 is SVGIG (reference sequence). The CDR3 sequence is CAWSSSYEQYF. CDR3 bases: TGTGCCTGGAGCAGCTCCTACGAGCAGTACTTC.

This chain links TRBV7-9 with TRBJ2-1, with TRBD2 as a possible D gene (6 bases). The germline V gene has CDR1 SEHNR and CDR2 FQNEAQ (reference sequence). The CDR3 runs to 16 residues. V was pared by 0 bases and J by 7 bases, with 16 bases between. This CDR3 reads CASSLAGWDSSNEQFF. In nucleotides, the CDR3 is TGTGCCAGCAGCTTAGCAGGATGGGACTCGTCTAATGAGCAGTTCTTC.

The chain links TRBV5-4 to TRBJ1-2; 8 bases map to TRBD1. CDR1 and CDR2 (germline): SGHNT, YYREEE (reference sequence). This CDR3 contains 15 residues. The J segment lost 0 bases and the V segment lost 2 bases, leaving 3 bases of the junction unmatched. CDR3 DNA: TGTGCCAGCAGCTTACAGGGGGGAGCTAACTATGGCTACACCTTC. Protein product: CASSLQGGANYGYTF.

The sample holds a few counts of this clone. The J gene is TRBJ1-4, the V gene TRBV7-6, with D maybe TRBD1 (6 bases). This CDR3 comprises 16 residues. Germline V gene data show CDR1 as SGHVS and CDR2 as FNYEAQ. The V end was cut by 5 bases, the J end by 5 bases, with 18 bases between. For the CDR3, the DNA is TGTGCCAGCAGCCCCCGAACAGGGAGAGGAAATGAAAAACTGTTTTTT. Its protein is CASSPRTGRGNEKLFF.

The gene calls are TRBV7-5 and TRBJ2-7; the table gives TRBD2 as D, unverified against the DNA. TRBV7-5 constitutes a pseudogene. There are 14 residues in the CDR3. The CDR3 reads CARSLAGDPYEQYF. The CDR3 nucleotides read TGTGCCAGAAGCTTAGCGGGGGACCCCTACGAGCAGTACTTC.

The chain links TRBV30 to TRBJ1-2, with D maybe TRBD1 (6 bases). Trimming shortened V by 3 bases and J by 4 bases, and 9 bases separated the two germline ends. CDR1 and CDR2 from the germline V gene are GTSNPN and SVGIG (reference sequence). CDR3 length equals 12 residues. CDR3 DNA: TGTGCCTGGAGGGGGGCCCTCTATGGCTACACCTTC. Translating gives CAWRGALYGYTF.

This clone was recorded a few times. The rearrangement uses TRBV4-3 and TRBJ2-3; 11 bases match TRBD2. Germline assignment: CDR1 LGHNA and CDR2 YSLEER. This CDR3 spans 15 amino acids. V shed 4 bases, J shed 1 base, and the junction held 1 base outside the gene matches. DNA for the CDR3: TGCGCCAGCAGCCTAGCGGGAGGGGGCACAGATACGCAGTATTTT. As protein: CASSLAGGGTDTQYF.

This clone was seen a handful of times. The CDR3 here is CASSLVWSSQGFEQYF. The CDR3, as DNA: TGTGCCAGCAGTTTGGTCTGGTCGTCACAGGGGTTCGAGCAGTACTTC. The V and J genes are TRBV27 and TRBJ2-7; TRBD1 aligns across 7 bases. The CDR3 has 16 amino acids. With 3 bases clipped from V and 6 bases from J, the junction kept 14 bases outside the gene matches. The germline V gene has CDR1 MNHEY and CDR2 SMNVEV (reference sequence).

The chain uses TRBV12-3 or TRBV12-4 and TRBJ2-1; D may be TRBD2 (6 bases). The CDR3 extends over 12 amino acids. V lost 7 bases and J lost 9, with 13 bases in between. The CDR3 loop reads CASTLRGGEQFF. The DNA for the CDR3 is TGTGCCAGCACCCTTCGGGGAGGTGAGCAGTTCTTC.

The chain links TRBV9 to TRBJ1-6; D ambiguous. Germline V gene sequence: CDR1 SGDLS, CDR2 YYNGEE. The length of the CDR3 is 14 residues. Trimming removed 3 bases at V and 7 bases at J, with 11 bases between. CDR3 loop: CASSGVVQNSPLHF. The CDR3 coding sequence is TGTGCCAGCAGCGGGGTAGTACAGAATTCACCCCTCCACTTT.

This chain uses TRBV7-8 with TRBJ2-3; the match to TRBD2 covers 12 bases. Germline V lookup: CDR1 SGHVS, CDR2 FQNEAQ. The ends lost 5 bases at V and 1 base at J; junction bases unmatched: 4. CDR3 length: 16 amino acids. DNA for the CDR3: TGTGCCAGCAGCCCCCGACTAGCGGGAGGCACAGATACGCAGTATTTT. Amino acid sequence: CASSPRLAGGTDTQYF.

This clone turned up a few times. The sample contains more than one DNA sequence encoding this CDR3. The rearrangement uses TRBV7-3 and TRBJ1-3, with D tentatively TRBD1 (6 bases). V was shortened by 2 bases and J by 3 bases, with 11 bases between the two germline ends. Germline V gives CDR1 SGHTA, CDR2 FQGTGA. This CDR3 comprises 15 residues. DNA for the CDR3: TGTGCCAGCAGCTTATCGGGGGGCTTTGGAAACACCATATATTTT. Protein sequence: CASSLSGGFGNTIYF. The full variable domain, completed using reference TRBV7-3 and TRBJ1-3, is GAGVSQTPSNKVTEKGKYVELRCDPISGHTALYWYRQSLGQGPEFLIYFQGTGAADDSGLPNDRFFAVRPEGSVSTLKIQRTERGDSAVYLCASSLSGGFGNTIYFGEGSWLTVV.

This clone was observed once. V usage is TRBV7-9 and J usage is TRBJ2-3, with TRBD2 matching 14 bases. The junction had 4 bases not matched to a gene; V was cut back by 5 bases and J by 3 bases. This CDR3 is 16 amino acids long. Germline CDR1 SEHNR, CDR2 FQNEAQ (reference sequence). The CDR3 protein is CASSPGTSGSTDTQYF. As DNA, the CDR3 is TGTGCCAGCAGCCCGGGGACTAGCGGGAGTACAGATACGCAGTATTTT.

The gene calls are TRBV28 and TRBJ2-7; TRBD1 is a possible D gene (7 bases). V lost 3 bases and J lost 3, with 12 bases in between. CDR1 and CDR2 (germline): MDHEN, SYDVKM. The CDR3 extends over 14 amino acids. CDR3 DNA sequence: TGTGCCAGCAGTTTCCAGGGGGGACTCTACGAGCAGTACTTC. Amino acid sequence: CASSFQGGLYEQYF.

V and J are TRBV18 and TRBJ2-5; D perhaps matches TRBD1 (6 bases). In germline, CDR1 is KGHSH, CDR2 LQKENI. Trimming pared 0 bases from V and 4 bases from J, leaving 12 bases between. CDR3 length equals 15 residues. The CDR3 nucleotides are TGTGCCAGCTCACCACCTGAAGGGGGTAGAGAGACCCAGTACTTC. It translates to CASSPPEGGRETQYF.

This clone has only one observation. The chain combines TRBV11-2 with TRBJ1-5, with 7 bases matching TRBD1. The CDR3 is made up of 19 amino acids. Per germline, CDR1 SGHAT and CDR2 FQNNGV. Losses at the gene ends were 4 bases for V and 0 bases for J; bases not matched to a gene: 15. CDR3 sequence: CASSSGTDGELYSNQPQHF. In DNA, the CDR3 is TGTGCCAGCAGCTCCGGGACAGACGGAGAACTATATAGCAATCAGCCCCAGCATTTT.

The count of this clone is one. The chain employs TRBV9 and TRBJ1-4; 7 positions agree with TRBD1. Per the germline V gene, CDR1 is SGDLS and CDR2 is YYNGEE. The junction had 7 bases not matched to a gene; V was cut back by 3 bases and J by 5 bases. CDR3 length: 15 residues. CDR3 protein: CASSARQGPNEKLFF. The CDR3 nucleotides read TGTGCCAGCAGCGCAAGACAGGGACCAAATGAAAAACTGTTTTTT.

This chain connects TRBV7-9 to TRBJ2-7; possible D gene TRBD2, 6 bases. Deletions cut 4 bases from V and 7 bases from J, with 29 bases between. CDR1 is SEHNR, CDR2 FQNEAQ, per germline (reference sequence). The CDR3 spans 18 residues. The CDR3 region has the DNA TGTGCCAGCAGCTCGTTTGTGGGATTCGGGAAAAGGAGGGGAGAGCAGTACTTC. Translation: CASSSFVGFGKRRGEQYF.

J is TRBJ2-3 and V is TRBV9, with TRBD1 matching over 9 bases. The CDR3 loop spans 14 amino acids. Germline V gene sequence: CDR1 SGDLS, CDR2 YYNGEE. J lost 7 bases, V lost 2 bases, and 5 bases had no gene match. CDR3 DNA sequence: TGTGCCAGCAGCGTCGGGACAGGGACATATACGCAGTATTTT. Encoded protein: CASSVGTGTYTQYF.

The V gene is TRBV6-5, the J gene TRBJ1-2; TRBD1 matches 7 bases. The germline CDR1 and CDR2 sequences are MNHEY and SVGAGI. The CDR3 runs 15 residues. J lost 0 bases, V lost 6 bases, and 7 bases had no gene match. In DNA form, the CDR3 reads TGTGCCAGCAGACCTACTACAGGGGCTAACTATGGCTACACCTTC. Residues: CASRPTTGANYGYTF.

The chain is built from TRBV6-6 and TRBJ2-7; TRBD1 agrees at 11 bases. CDR3 length: 15 amino acids. Trimming cost V 4 bases and J 2 bases; bases outside gene matches: 4. Germline V gene lookup returns CDR1 MNHNY and CDR2 SVGAGI (reference sequence). CDR3 region: CASSFPGQGAYEQYF. The CDR3 DNA reads TGTGCCAGCAGTTTTCCGGGACAGGGGGCCTACGAGCAGTACTTC.